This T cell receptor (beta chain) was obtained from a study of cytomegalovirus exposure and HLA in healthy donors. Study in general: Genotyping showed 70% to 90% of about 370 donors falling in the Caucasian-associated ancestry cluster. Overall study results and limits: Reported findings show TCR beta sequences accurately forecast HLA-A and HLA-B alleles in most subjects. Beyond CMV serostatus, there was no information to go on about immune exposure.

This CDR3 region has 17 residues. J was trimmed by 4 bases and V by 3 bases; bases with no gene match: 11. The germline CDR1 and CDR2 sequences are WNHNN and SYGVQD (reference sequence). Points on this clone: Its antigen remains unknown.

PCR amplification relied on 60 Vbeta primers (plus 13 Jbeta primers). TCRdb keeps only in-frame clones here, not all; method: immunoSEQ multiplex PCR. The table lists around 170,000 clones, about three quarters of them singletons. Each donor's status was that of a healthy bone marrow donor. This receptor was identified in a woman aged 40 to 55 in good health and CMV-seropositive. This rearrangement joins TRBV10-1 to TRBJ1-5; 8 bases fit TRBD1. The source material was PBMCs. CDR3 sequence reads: CASSEPNGQGRNQPQHF. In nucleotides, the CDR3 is TGCGCCAGCAGTGAACCAAATGGACAGGGACGAAATCAGCCCCAGCATTTT.